This record concerns one T cell receptor beta chain sequence. Its antigen is not known. The record originates from a study of cytomegalovirus exposure and HLA in healthy donors. Turning to the study itself: Earlier sequencing of about 200 million T cells yielded 95 million to 120 million unique TCR beta sequences. Study-level findings and limits: A later analysis revealed that TCR association rates differed between HLA loci, peaking at DRB1 and bottoming out at HLA-C. Among the CMV-associated chains, a few were confirmed in vitro as specific for CMV antigens. A later analysis reported that several of the most significant clusters appeared to be linked to common viral pathogens, among them Epstein-Barr virus.

This CDR3 is built from 14 residues. CDR1 and CDR2 from the germline V gene are LNHNV and YYDKDF (reference sequence). With 0 bases removed from V and 4 bases from J, the gap between germline ends came to 9 bases. This PCR relied on a set of 60 Vbeta primers and 13 Jbeta primers. The protocol was immunoSEQ multiplex PCR, while the TCRdb copy is restricted to in-frame clones and leaves out a portion. This sample has about 150,000 clones; around 75% occur once, and the top ten carry roughly 1.7%. Sample: PBMCs. The rearrangement links TRBV15 to TRBJ1-1; D uncertain. The TCR sequence derives from a woman aged 18 to 35 in good health and CMV-seronegative. The CDR3 DNA is TGTGCCACCAGCAGAGACAGGCAAGGCACTGAAGCTTTCTTT. This translates into CATSRDRQGTEAFF.